This TCR beta chain appears in the sequencing data of a study of cytomegalovirus exposure and HLA in healthy donors. Only in-frame clones appear in the TCRdb table, and some are missing; sequencing was by immunoSEQ multiplex PCR. The repertoire holds roughly 300,000 clones, with just over 85% as singletons. This CDR3 is 15 amino acids long. V shed 1 base and J 5 bases; nucleotides not matched to a gene: 5. Germline loops: CDR1 SGHRS, CDR2 YFSETQ. The genes are TRBV5-1 and TRBJ2-2, with 7 bases lining up with TRBD1. Sequenced: PBMCs. The clonotype comes from a woman younger than 35 in good health and CMV-seronegative. The CDR3 protein is CASSLRDSWTGELFF. As DNA, the CDR3 is TGCGCCAGCAGCTTGAGGGACAGCTGGACCGGGGAGCTGTTTTTT.